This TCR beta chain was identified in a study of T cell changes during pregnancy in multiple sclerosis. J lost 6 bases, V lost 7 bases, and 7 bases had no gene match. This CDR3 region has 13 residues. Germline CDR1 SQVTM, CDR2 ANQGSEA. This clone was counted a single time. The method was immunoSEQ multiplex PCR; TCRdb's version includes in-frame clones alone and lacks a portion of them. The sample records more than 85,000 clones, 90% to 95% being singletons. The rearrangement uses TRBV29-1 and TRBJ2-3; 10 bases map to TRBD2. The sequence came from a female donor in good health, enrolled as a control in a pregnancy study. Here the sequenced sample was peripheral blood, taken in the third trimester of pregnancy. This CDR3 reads CSARKAGGDTQYF. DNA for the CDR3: TGCAGCGCTCGAAAAGCGGGAGGGGATACGCAGTATTTT.